This T cell receptor (beta chain) is from a study of identical twins (TCRdb year 2016). Some background on the complete study: To test whether fetal clonotypes persist, this study deep-sequenced TCR alpha and beta repertoires from monozygotic twins, from unrelated adults of various ages, and from cord blood. To rule out contamination, replicate twin experiments were performed at different times with different library preparation protocols.

The library was made by 5' RACE. The instrument given in TCRdb is Illumina HiSeq 2000. Template switching introduced a universal primer binding site; the final cDNA contained a unique molecular identifier, enabling accurate counting of TCR cDNA molecules. First-strand cDNA for TCR alpha and beta chains was synthesized from specific primers in the conserved constant-segment region. Each cDNA library was double barcoded, with a SMART-Mk sample barcode plus Illumina barcodes, to control for contamination. TruSeq adapter sequences and Illumina sample barcodes were added in two successive PCR steps. The TCR alpha and beta cDNA libraries were sequenced on the Illumina HiSeq platform using custom primers. As for the authors' bioinformatics: MiGEC was used to process raw reads and extract unique molecular identifiers, and MiXCR was used to find CDR3 positions. Recombination models were inferred per individual with the repgenHMM and IGoR tools using an EM algorithm. The tcR package in R was used for shared clonotype analysis, with sharing normalized by the product of cloneset sizes. To study raw recombination without the effects of thymic and clonal selection, out-of-frame nonproductive sequences were analyzed. TCRdb reworked the public reads: Q25 trimming with fastp, MiXCR clone assembly, productive beta chains retained. CDR3 protein duplicates are merged, each entry listing the most common genes and DNA. The V and J calls were not made by the authors but by TCRdb's processing. This sample lists 700,000 or so distinct CDR3 sequences; over 8.5% were detected once. The top ten clonotypes cover 0.98% of the sample.

V loses 8 bases at its end and J loses 0 bases; junction bases beyond the gene matches: 7. Spanning cysteine to phenylalanine, the CDR3 consists of 15 amino acids. Left in the record is the CDR3 DNA by itself, 45 bases read in frame from the first base. CDR1 and CDR2 are drawn from the germline V gene: SGHTA, FQGNSA. The table lists this clonotype with many counts. The specificity of this receptor is unknown. Nothing much larger sits one base from this clone, and base qualities are not available. The research as a whole found: Because the same donors could not be followed over many years, the conclusions relied on cross-sectional statistical analysis. In beta out-of-frame sequences, excess twin sharing was weaker, because having fewer shared sequences lowered the signal-to-noise ratio. Invariant T cells such as MAIT and iNKT could partly confound zero-insertion analyses, although diverse VJ usage argued against such confounding for most clonotypes. Compared with coincidental sharing between unrelated individuals, out-of-frame TCR alpha sequences shared between twins had an excess of sequences with low generation probability. Fewer insertions were carried by abundant cord blood beta clonotypes; a weaker similar trend was observed in young adult naive repertoires, while no such trend was observed in memory repertoires. Recombination models systematically underestimated out-of-frame TCR alpha sharing in monozygotic twins but agreed with sharing between unrelated individuals.

Only healthy Caucasian donors were included. The twin cohort consisted of three pairs of female monozygotic twins, all aged roughly 18 to 30 years. The RNA used for TCR libraries was isolated from peripheral blood mononuclear cells. The data also belong to a second study, concerning yellow fever vaccine responses in identical twins. The second paper further reports: The authors reported that the T cell response to vaccination in identical twins appeared partly convergent and partly personalized. Focusing on identical twins, the study followed the T cell clones that responded to the vaccine, and did so with precision.

This clonotype was obtained from a woman younger than 30 in good health. The chain links TRBV7-2 with TRBJ2-1; 7 junctional bases match TRBD1. The sample consisted of PBMCs. Here is the DNA: TGTGCCAGCCGACAGGGTCGTAGCTCCTACAATGAGCAGTTCTTC. It is translated as CASRQGRSSYNEQFF.